One and the same sample provided the 30 T cell receptor beta chains below, sequenced in a study of blood T cell repertoires in COVID-19. Some clones are missing from TCRdb's copy, which holds only in-frame ones; the method was immunoSEQ multiplex PCR. The data contain roughly 110,000 clones, around 89% of them singletons. The sample consisted of peripheral blood. All receptors derive from a human donor with acute or convalescent COVID-19. The donor label of this sample is uncertain.

The chain couples TRBV25-1 to TRBJ1-2; no reliable D call. The CDR3 totals 12 residues. V lost 4 bases and J lost 6, with 9 bases in between. Germline V lookup: CDR1 MGHDK, CDR2 SYGVNS. Written as DNA, the CDR3 is TGTGCCAGCAGTGGAAACAGTGATGGCTACACCTTC. It yields the protein CASSGNSDGYTF.

The CDR3 is CASSLAGSGANTEAFF. CDR3 nucleotides: TGCGCCAGCAGCTTGGCGGGGTCGGGCGCGAACACTGAAGCTTTCTTT. The chain is built from TRBV5-1 and TRBJ1-1; D gene ambiguous. Between the trimmed V and J ends, which lost 0 bases and 1 base, there was a span of 13 bases. This CDR3 spans 16 amino acids. CDR1 and CDR2 (germline): SGHRS, YFSETQ.

V and J are TRBV18 and TRBJ1-4; D gene uncertain. V gave up 3 bases and J gave up 8 bases, with 10 bases separating them. The CDR3 has 13 amino acids. CDR1 and CDR2 from the germline V gene are KGHSH and LQKENI. CDR3 region: CASSPPSGEKLFF. CDR3 in DNA: TGTGCCAGCTCACCTCCTTCGGGGGAAAAACTGTTTTTT.

This clone showed up many times. The rearrangement joins TRBV3-1 (or the pseudogene TRBV3-2) to TRBJ2-7, with a weak D call TRBD2 (5 bases). This CDR3 comprises 13 residues. Germline assignment: CDR1 LGHDT and CDR2 YNNKEL (reference sequence). Trimming removed 4 bases at V and 3 bases at J, with 10 bases between. CDR3 in DNA: TGTGCCAGCAGCCGAGGCGGGTTCTACGAGCAGTACTTC. As protein: CASSRGGFYEQYF.

The chain uses TRBV14 and TRBJ2-2; 10 bases align to TRBD1. The V gene end was trimmed by 1 base and the J gene end by 3 bases; junction bases not matched to a gene: 8. Per germline, CDR1 SGHDN and CDR2 FVKESK. The CDR3 is made up of 18 amino acids. The CDR3 sequence: CASSQGQGARKYTGELFF. Written as DNA, the CDR3 is TGTGCCAGCAGCCAAGGACAGGGGGCAAGGAAGTACACCGGGGAGCTGTTTTTT.

The V gene is TRBV4-1, the J gene TRBJ2-7; a weak D match, TRBD1 (6 bases). The V end lost 0 bases, the J end lost 2 bases, and 8 bases lay between the germline ends. CDR3 length: 14 amino acids. Germline V gene lookup returns CDR1 MGHRA and CDR2 YSYEKL. Here the CDR3 DNA reads TGCGCCAGCAGCCAAGAGTGGGGGCCCTACGAGCAGTACTTC. It is translated as CASSQEWGPYEQYF.

This sequence joins TRBV18 and TRBJ1-2, with D possibly being TRBD1 (6 bases). This CDR3 has 13 amino acids. CDR1 and CDR2 (germline): KGHSH, LQKENI. V lost 6 bases and J 8 bases, leaving 16 bases between the germline ends. CDR3 region: CASSSPGARGYTF. The CDR3 DNA reads TGTGCCAGCTCCTCTCCAGGGGCGCGGGGCTACACCTTC.

The count of this clone is one. This chain uses TRBV18 with TRBJ1-4, with 7 bases that match TRBD1. The CDR3 contains 13 residues. V lost 4 bases and J lost 4; bases outside the gene matches: 0. The germline CDR1 and CDR2 sequences are KGHSH and LQKENI. The CDR3, as DNA: TGTGCCAGCTCACGGGACAGTAATGAAAAACTGTTTTTT. Translating it yields CASSRDSNEKLFF.

This clone was recorded only once. The chain combines TRBV4-2 with TRBJ2-7, with 8 bases lining up with TRBD1. V was clipped by 0 bases and J by 2 bases; unmatched bases: 6. Germline CDR1 and CDR2: LGHNA and YNFKEQ. The CDR3 has 16 amino acids. The DNA for the CDR3 is TGTGCCAGCAGCCAAGATGCGGACAGGGTCCCCTACGAGCAGTACTTC. This sequence encodes CASSQDADRVPYEQYF.

V gene TRBV6-5 combines with J gene TRBJ2-3, with a tentative D call TRBD1 (6 bases). Germline CDR1 is MNHEY and CDR2 is SVGAGI. Deletions cut 6 bases from V and 3 bases from J, with 13 bases between. The CDR3 spans 14 residues. The CDR3, as DNA: TGTGCCAGCAGGTTACAGGGTCGGACAGATACGCAGTATTTT. As protein: CASRLQGRTDTQYF.

The V gene is TRBV19, the J gene TRBJ1-3; 8 bases align to TRBD1. Unmatched junction bases numbered 3, after V lost 3 bases and J lost 8 bases. The V gene's germline CDR1 is LNHDA and CDR2 SQIVND (reference sequence). The CDR3 consists of 13 residues. This CDR3 is CASSIYRGDTIYF. The CDR3 DNA reads as TGTGCCAGTAGTATCTACAGGGGGGACACCATATATTTT.

The rearrangement links TRBV6-1 to TRBJ1-2, with D possibly matching TRBD1 (6 bases). The CDR3 covers 14 residues. Looked up from germline, CDR1 is MNHNS and CDR2 is SASEGT. V dropped 2 bases and J dropped 2 bases, with 9 bases sitting between them. The CDR3 loop is CASSETGRNYGYTF. The CDR3 bases are TGTGCCAGCAGTGAAACAGGGAGAAACTATGGCTACACCTTC.

This clone was found once. J is TRBJ2-7 and V is TRBV3-1 (or the pseudogene TRBV3-2), with 11 nucleotides matching TRBD1. Germline assignment: CDR1 LGHDT and CDR2 YNNKEL (reference sequence). The CDR3 spans 14 residues. Unmatched junction bases numbered 4, after V lost 4 bases and J lost 5 bases. Here the CDR3 reads CASSLRTGGNEQYF. The CDR3 DNA follows: TGTGCCAGCAGCCTCCGGACAGGGGGCAACGAGCAGTACTTC.

This clone has a count of ten or more. The V call is TRBV2, the J call TRBJ2-6; D call uncertain. Germline CDR1 and CDR2: SNHLY and FYNNEI. V dropped 1 base and J dropped 0 bases, with 7 bases sitting between them. The CDR3 runs 16 residues. DNA of the CDR3: TGTGCCAGCAGTGAAGGCTGGAGCTCTGGGGCCAACGTCCTGACTTTC. Encoded protein: CASSEGWSSGANVLTF.

The genes are TRBV5-6 and TRBJ1-5, with 9 bases identical to TRBD1. This CDR3 has 15 amino acids. Looked up from germline, CDR1 is SGHDT and CDR2 is YYEEEE. J was trimmed by 6 bases and V by 1 base; bases with no gene match: 5. The CDR3 sequence is CASSLSDRGGQPQHF. The CDR3 region has the DNA TGTGCCAGCAGCTTGTCGGACAGGGGAGGTCAGCCCCAGCATTTT. The full variable domain, completed using reference TRBV5-6 and TRBJ1-5, is DAGVTQSPTHLIKTRGQQVTLRCSPKSGHDTVSWYQQALGQGPQFIFQYYEEEERQRGNFPDRFSGHQFPNYSSELNVNALLLGDSALYLCASSLSDRGGQPQHFGDGTRLSIL.

The chain employs TRBV7-2 and TRBJ1-6, with D perhaps matching TRBD1 (5 bases). Germline V gene sequence: CDR1 SGHTA, CDR2 FQGNSA. V was pared by 5 bases and J by 13 bases, with 21 bases between. The length of the CDR3 is 15 residues. The DNA of the CDR3 is TGTGCCAGCAGCCCGGGGGGAGCATCAGGGTTTCCCCTCCACTTT. Protein product: CASSPGGASGFPLHF. Complete variable domain (other parts from reference TRBV7-2 and TRBJ1-6): GAGVSQSPSNKVTEKGKDVELRCDPISGHTALYWYRQSLGQGLEFLIYFQGNSAPDKSGLPSDRFSAERTGGSVSTLTIQRTQQEDSAVYLCASSPGGASGFPLHFGNGTRLTVT.

The V call is TRBV7-3, the J call TRBJ1-1; TRBD1 is a possible D gene (6 bases). CDR1 and CDR2 (germline): SGHTA, FQGTGA. This CDR3 comprises 15 residues. V lost 6 bases and J lost 3, with 17 bases in between. CDR3 bases: TGTGCCAGCAGACCAACCCAGGGGCGGGACACTGAAGCTTTCTTT. Its protein is CASRPTQGRDTEAFF.

The genes are TRBV18 and TRBJ1-6; D may be TRBD1 (6 bases). The CDR3 length is 13 residues. V lost 3 bases, J lost 8 bases, and 8 bases lay in between. CDR1 is KGHSH, CDR2 LQKENI, per germline. This chain's CDR3 is CASSPRQDSPLHF. Here the CDR3 DNA reads TGTGCCAGCTCACCCCGACAGGATTCACCCCTCCACTTT.

A few counts support this clone. V gene TRBV28 combines with J gene TRBJ1-5, with D perhaps matching TRBD1 (5 bases). V was cut by 7 bases and J by 4 bases, with 17 bases left in between. There are 15 residues in the CDR3. Per the germline V gene, CDR1 is MDHEN and CDR2 is SYDVKM. The CDR3 here is CASTPMAGQNQPQHF. The CDR3 DNA reads as TGTGCCAGCACCCCTATGGCAGGGCAGAATCAGCCCCAGCATTTT.

The J gene is TRBJ1-2, the V gene TRBV5-4; D possibly corresponds to TRBD1 (5 bases). Looked up from germline, CDR1 is SGHNT and CDR2 is YYREEE (reference sequence). This CDR3 is 13 amino acids long. Trimming took off 3 bases at V and 0 bases at J, with 6 bases between the two ends. CDR3 DNA: TGTGCCAGCAGCTACAGGACTAACTATGGCTACACCTTC. This sequence encodes CASSYRTNYGYTF.

The V and J genes are TRBV7-2 and TRBJ1-5; 9 bases match TRBD1. With V trimmed by 1 base and J by 6 bases, 4 bases remained unmatched. The CDR3 length is 15 residues. Germline V CDR1 and CDR2: SGHTA, FQGNSA. CDR3 nucleotides: TGTGCCAGCAGCTTAGAAGGGACAGGGATTCAGCCCCAGCATTTT. Residues: CASSLEGTGIQPQHF.

A word on this clone: This may be a read error, as it is one base from a much larger clone. The rearrangement links TRBV3-1 (or the pseudogene TRBV3-2) to TRBJ1-3, with TRBD1 matching 8 bases. The germline CDR1 and CDR2 sequences are LGHDT and YNNKEL (reference sequence). The CDR3 sequence is 14 residues long. Losses at the gene ends were 6 bases for V and 0 bases for J; bases not matched to a gene: 1. The chain's CDR3 is CASRGTGSGNTIYF. Here the CDR3 DNA reads TGTGCCAGCAGGGGGACAGGCTCTGGAAACACCATATATTTT.

The chain employs TRBV4-3 and TRBJ2-3; unclear D gene. CDR1 LGHNA and CDR2 YSLEER come from the germline V gene. The CDR3 consists of 16 residues. V was pared by 0 bases and J by 4 bases, with 14 bases between. The CDR3 DNA sequence: TGCGCCAGCAGCCAAGAGGAGTCTAGGAGAGCAGATACGCAGTATTTT. The encoded protein is CASSQEESRRADTQYF.

The gene calls are TRBV27 and TRBJ1-2, with 10 bases lining up with TRBD1. The length of the CDR3 is 17 residues. Germline V gene data show CDR1 as MNHEY and CDR2 as SMNVEV (reference sequence). J was trimmed by 6 bases and V by 2 bases; bases with no gene match: 12. CDR3 amino acids: CASSLLSGQGVWDGYTF. DNA for the CDR3: TGTGCCAGCAGTTTACTCTCTGGACAGGGGGTATGGGATGGCTACACCTTC.

DNA of the CDR3: TGTGCCAGCAGGCCCGACAGGGAGACCCAGTACTTC. Residues: CASRPDRETQYF. V gene TRBV6-5 combines with J gene TRBJ2-5, with a weak D call TRBD1 (6 bases). CDR1 MNHEY and CDR2 SVGAGI come from the germline V gene. V dropped 6 bases and J dropped 5 bases, with 10 bases sitting between them. CDR3 length: 12 residues.

The gene calls are TRBV30 and TRBJ2-6; the D is unclear. V was shortened by 1 base and J by 0 bases, with 4 bases between the two germline ends. Germline loops: CDR1 GTSNPN, CDR2 SVGIG (reference sequence). This CDR3 spans 14 amino acids. CDR3 sequence (DNA): TGTGCCTGGAGTGGGGCCTCTGGGGCCAACGTCCTGACTTTC. This encodes CAWSGASGANVLTF.

The genes are TRBV28 and TRBJ2-7, with 9 bases lining up with TRBD1. The CDR3 covers 14 residues. Germline CDR1 reads MDHEN; CDR2 reads SYDVKM. J gave up 0 bases and V 6 bases, and 3 bases lay outside the gene matches. CDR3 in DNA: TGTGCCAGCAGAACGACAGGGGGCTCCTACGAGCAGTACTTC. It is translated as CASRTTGGSYEQYF.

J is TRBJ2-1 and V is TRBV30, with a possible D match to TRBD2 (5 bases). Trimming pared 3 bases from V and 2 bases from J, leaving 11 bases between. CDR1 GTSNPN and CDR2 SVGIG come from the germline V gene (reference sequence). This CDR3 is built from 14 residues. CDR3 bases: TGTGCCTGGAGGCACCCGGGAACCTACAATGAGCAGTTCTTC. Translated: CAWRHPGTYNEQFF.

This clone was seen just once. This chain joins TRBV3-1 (or the pseudogene TRBV3-2) and TRBJ2-3, with 7 bases aligning to TRBD2. This CDR3 comprises 14 residues. CDR1 and CDR2 from the germline V gene are LGHDT and YNNKEL (reference sequence). V gave up 6 bases and J gave up 0 bases; unmatched junction bases: 3. The CDR3 DNA reads as TGTGCCAGCAGTGGTAGCGGGAGCACAGATACGCAGTATTTT. Its protein product is CASSGSGSTDTQYF.

This clone has only one observation. Here the CDR3 DNA reads TGTGCCAGCGGGACAGCGAGCTATGGCTACACCTTC. Amino acid sequence: CASGTASYGYTF. The rearrangement uses TRBV28 and TRBJ1-2, with TRBD1 matching 7 bases. J lost 4 bases, V lost 8 bases, and 4 bases had no gene match. CDR3 length equals 12 residues. CDR1 MDHEN and CDR2 SYDVKM come from the germline V gene.